The T cell receptor (beta chain) described here comes from a study of neurological immune-mediated disorders (dated by TCRdb to about 2019). In the study overall: Peripheral blood TCR-beta repertoires from patients with HTLV-I-associated myelopathy (HAM/TSP), patients with multiple sclerosis, and healthy controls were compared in the study using UMI-based sequencing. The cohort comprised 68 subjects: some 15 HAM/TSP patients, 35 or so multiple sclerosis patients and around 20 healthy controls. The roughly 110 TCR-beta libraries included longitudinal samples, technical triplicates and paired sorted CD4+ and CD8+ T-cell subsets alongside PBMC samples.

To synthesize cDNA, template-switch 5'RACE was performed with a primer carrying a 10-nucleotide random unique molecular identifier so that each TCR transcript was tagged. Each sequencing run produced over 160 million TCR-beta sequences covering 15-18 subjects. The RNeasy kit was used to extract total RNA. Using the KAPA Real-time Library Amplification kit, TCR-beta VDJ regions were amplified with primers for the TCR constant region and the 5'RACE anchor. Sample indexes and Illumina adaptors were added in a first PCR, after which library yield was increased in a second PCR. After purification with Ampure beads, the TCR product of roughly 650 bp was size-selected on a 2% E-gel SizeSelection system. Before pooling, library quality was assessed on a Bioanalyzer, concentration was determined with Qubit, and library quantification was performed with the Kapa Library Quantification kit. Libraries were sequenced paired-end 2 x 150 bp on an Illumina HiSeq 2500. To increase sequence diversity, roughly 24-31% phiX was spiked into each library pool. The study's processing was this. Quality-filtered reads were processed with the UMI-based MiGEC pipeline, and over 75% of raw TCR sequences were removed by the MiGEC pipeline during error correction. VDJ genes were aligned to IMGT germline references, and clonotypes were defined by unique CDR3 amino acid sequence plus V-J genes. Clonal expansion, Shannon diversity, and CDR3 relatedness (CalcPairwiseDistances, ClusterSamples) were evaluated with VDJtools, and phylogenetic trees were built with CLCbio workbench. Using coefficient-of-variation modelling across technical triplicates, the study counted a clone as expanded if it had at least 8 unique UMIs. In-frame beta chains were kept once TCRdb had trimmed the public reads at Q25 with fastp and called clones with MiXCR. Under each unique CDR3 protein, matching rows form one entry showing the most common genes and DNA. The V and J calls reflect TCRdb's pipeline rather than the authors' work. Counted in this sample were more than 15,000 distinct CDR3 sequences; around 15% of them appeared once. The ten largest account for about 7.2% of the sample.

This clonotype was seen many times. The antigen it binds to is not known. No much larger clone exists at a distance of one base, and base qualities are not known. Germline trimming: 4 bases from V, 5 bases from J; junction bases outside gene matches: 4. CDR1 and CDR2 are read off the germline V gene as SQVTM and ANQGSEA. Its CDR3 holds 14 amino acids, cysteine through phenylalanine. Only CDR3 DNA is held: 42 bases, read in frame from base 1. For the sorted-subset TCR libraries, the starting material was about 920,000 sorted CD4+ or CD8+ T cells. Peripheral blood underwent Ficoll-Hypaque density gradient centrifugation to isolate PBMCs, which were then cryopreserved in liquid nitrogen. Paired sorted CD4+ and CD8+ subsets came from healthy controls, HAM/TSP patients and MS patients. On the study overall, not on this receptor specifically: Across subjects, expanded clones never shared an identical CDR3 amino acid sequence, which suggests that the TCR-beta repertoires in every group were private. TCR clonal expansion was greatest in HAM/TSP patients and smallest in MS patients, who ranked below even healthy controls.

The rearranged segments are TRBV29-1 and TRBJ2-2; the central 10 bases match TRBD1. The sample taken for sequencing was CD4+ T cells from blood. The TCR originated in a woman aged 60-75 years with HTLV-1-associated myelopathy (HAM/TSP). CDR3 loop: CSVGTGQGTGELFF. In nucleotide form, the sequence is TGCAGCGTTGGAACGGGACAGGGGACCGGGGAGCTGTTTTTT.